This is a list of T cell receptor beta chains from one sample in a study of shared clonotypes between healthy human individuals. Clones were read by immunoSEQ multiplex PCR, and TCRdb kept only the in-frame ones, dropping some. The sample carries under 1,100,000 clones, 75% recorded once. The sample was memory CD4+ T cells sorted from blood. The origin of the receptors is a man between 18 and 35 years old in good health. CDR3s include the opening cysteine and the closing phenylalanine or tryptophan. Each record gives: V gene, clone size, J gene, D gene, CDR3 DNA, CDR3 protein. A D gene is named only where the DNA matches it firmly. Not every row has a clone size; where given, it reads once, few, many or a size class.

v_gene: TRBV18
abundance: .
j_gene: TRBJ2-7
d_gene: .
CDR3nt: TGTGCCAGCTCCTACCGGCCGGGTACTGCGGTAGAGGAGCAGTACTTC
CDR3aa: CASSYRPGTAVEEQYF

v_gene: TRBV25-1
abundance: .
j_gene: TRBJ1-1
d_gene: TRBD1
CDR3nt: TGTGCCAGCAGTGAAGCTTTGACAGGGAGCACTGAAGCTTTCTTT
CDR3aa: CASSEALTGSTEAFF

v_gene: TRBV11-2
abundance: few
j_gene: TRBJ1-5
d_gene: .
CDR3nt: TGTGCCAGCAGCTTAGCGGGGGATCAGCCCCAGCATTTT
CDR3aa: CASSLAGDQPQHF

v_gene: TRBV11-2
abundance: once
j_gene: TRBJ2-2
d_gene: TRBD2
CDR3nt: TGTGCCAGCAGCCGACGGACTAGCGGGAGAAACGGGGAGCTGTTTTTT
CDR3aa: CASSRRTSGRNGELFF

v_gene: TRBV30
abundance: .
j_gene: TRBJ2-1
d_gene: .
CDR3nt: TGTGCCTGGAGTGTAGGGTTACCATACAATGAGCAGTTCTTC
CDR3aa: CAWSVGLPYNEQFF

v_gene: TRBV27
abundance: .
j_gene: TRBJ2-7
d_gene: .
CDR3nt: TGTGCCAGCAGTTTTAGGGGGGCCCGTGCGGAGCAGTACTTC
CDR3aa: CASSFRGARAEQYF

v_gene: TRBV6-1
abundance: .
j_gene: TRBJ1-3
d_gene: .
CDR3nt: TGTGCCAGCAGTGGGGGACAAAACTCTGGAAACACCATATATTTT
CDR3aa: CASSGGQNSGNTIYF

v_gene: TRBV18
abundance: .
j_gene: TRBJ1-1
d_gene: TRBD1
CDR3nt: TGTGCCAGCTCAGGACAGGGGAGGAGCGCTGAAGCTTTCTTT
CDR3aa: CASSGQGRSAEAFF

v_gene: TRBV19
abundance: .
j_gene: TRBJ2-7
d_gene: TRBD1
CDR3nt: TGTGCCAGTAGTATTGACAGGGGGCGCGAGCAGTACTTC
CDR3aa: CASSIDRGREQYF

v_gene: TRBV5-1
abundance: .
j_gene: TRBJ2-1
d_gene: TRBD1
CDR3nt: TGCGCCAGCAGCGATAGGACAGGCTCCTACAATGAGCAGTTCTTC
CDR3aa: CASSDRTGSYNEQFF

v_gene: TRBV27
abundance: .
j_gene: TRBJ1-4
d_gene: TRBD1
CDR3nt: TGTGCCAGCAGTTCTCAGGGGGTCACTAATGAAAAACTGTTTTTT
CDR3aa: CASSSQGVTNEKLFF

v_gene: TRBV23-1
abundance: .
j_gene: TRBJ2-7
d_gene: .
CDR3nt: TGCGCCAGCAGTCAATCCCGCACGGGCACCTACGAGCAGTACTTC
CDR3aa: CASSQSRTGTYEQYF

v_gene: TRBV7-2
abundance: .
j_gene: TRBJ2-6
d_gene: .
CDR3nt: TGTGCCAGCAGCCCCCGGTCCGGGGCCAACGTCCTGACTTTC
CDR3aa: CASSPRSGANVLTF

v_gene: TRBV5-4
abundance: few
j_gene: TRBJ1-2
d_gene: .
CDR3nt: TGTGCCAGCAGCGCGCCAGGGCGGACGTTTGACGAACAGGGAGCCTATGGCTACACCTTC
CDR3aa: CASSAPGRTFDEQGAYGYTF

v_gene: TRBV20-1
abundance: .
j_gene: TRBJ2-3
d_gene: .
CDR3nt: TGCAGTGCTAGAGGTGGCGGTACGCAGTATTTT
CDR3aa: CSARGGGTQYF

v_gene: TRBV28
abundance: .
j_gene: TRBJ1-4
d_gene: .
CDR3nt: TGTGCCAGCAGTTACAGGGTCGAAAAACTGTTTTTT
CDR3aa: CASSYRVEKLFF

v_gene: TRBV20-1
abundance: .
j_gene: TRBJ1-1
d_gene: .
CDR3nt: TGCAGCCCCGGGGTGCTCACTGAAGCTTTCTTT
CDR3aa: CSPGVLTEAFF

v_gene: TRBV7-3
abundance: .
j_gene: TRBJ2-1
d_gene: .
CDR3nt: TGTGCCAGCAGCTTAATTGGATCGCCGGAGCAGTTCTTC
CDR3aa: CASSLIGSPEQFF

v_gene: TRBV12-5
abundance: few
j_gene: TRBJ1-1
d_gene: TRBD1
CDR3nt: TGTGCTAGTGCCCCGACAGGGGTGAACACTGAAGCTTTCTTT
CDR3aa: CASAPTGVNTEAFF

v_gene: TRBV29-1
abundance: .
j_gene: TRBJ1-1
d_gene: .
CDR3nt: TGCAGCGTTAACAACCTTATGAACACTGAAGCTTTCTTT
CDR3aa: CSVNNLMNTEAFF

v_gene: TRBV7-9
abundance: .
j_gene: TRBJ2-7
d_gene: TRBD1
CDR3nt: TGTGCCAGCAGCCCCCTTTTACAGGGGGCGATAAACGAGCAGTACTTC
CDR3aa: CASSPLLQGAINEQYF

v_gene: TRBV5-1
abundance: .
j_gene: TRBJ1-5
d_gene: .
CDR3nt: TGCGCCAGCAGCGCAGGGGAGAATCAGCCCCAGCATTTT
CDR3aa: CASSAGENQPQHF

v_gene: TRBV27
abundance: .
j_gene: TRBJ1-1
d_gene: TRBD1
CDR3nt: TGTGCCAGCAGGGGGACAGGGGCTTTCTTGAACACTGAAGCTTTCTTT
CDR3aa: CASRGTGAFLNTEAFF

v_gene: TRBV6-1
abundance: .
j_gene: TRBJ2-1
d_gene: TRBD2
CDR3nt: TGTGCCAGCAGTGGTTACGGGACTAGCGTTTTATTCAGCTCCTACAATGAGCAGTTCTTC
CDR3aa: CASSGYGTSVLFSSYNEQFF

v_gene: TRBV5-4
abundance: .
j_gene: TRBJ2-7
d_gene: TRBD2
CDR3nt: TGTGCCAGCAGCTTGGGCGCGGGAGGGGGTGAGCAGTACTTC
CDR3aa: CASSLGAGGGEQYF